What follows is one TCR beta chain and its context. In germline, CDR1 is SGHTA, CDR2 FQGNSA. The V gene end was trimmed by 6 bases and the J gene end by 3 bases; junction bases not matched to a gene: 14. CDR3 size: 17 residues. TCRdb re-called the 5' RACE reads with MiXCR, one entry per CDR3 protein. The table lists just under 65,000 distinct CDR3 sequences, approximately 23% of them singletons. This receptor was identified in a female donor with breast cancer. The chain has TRBV7-2 and TRBJ2-7, with 10 bases lining up with TRBD2. Sample: memory CD4+ T cells sorted from a lymph node. Subset denoted: memory CD4+ T cells, CD4+CD45RO+CD25-. DNA of the CDR3: TGTGCCAGCAGTCTCCTTACGGCTAGCGGGGGCCTCTACGAGCAGTACTTC. Residues: CASSLLTASGGLYEQYF.